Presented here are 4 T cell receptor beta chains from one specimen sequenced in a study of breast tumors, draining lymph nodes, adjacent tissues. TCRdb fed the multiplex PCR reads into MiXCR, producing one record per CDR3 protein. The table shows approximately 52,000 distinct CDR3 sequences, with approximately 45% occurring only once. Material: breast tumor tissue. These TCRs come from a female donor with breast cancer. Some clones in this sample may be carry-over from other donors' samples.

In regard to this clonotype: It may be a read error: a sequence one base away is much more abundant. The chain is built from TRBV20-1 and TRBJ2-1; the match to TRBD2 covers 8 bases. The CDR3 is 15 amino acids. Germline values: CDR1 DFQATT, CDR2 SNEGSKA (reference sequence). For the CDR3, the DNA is TGCAGTGCGAAGCGGGAGTCAGAATCCTCCAATGAGCAGTTCTTC. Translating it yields CSAKRESESSNEQFF.

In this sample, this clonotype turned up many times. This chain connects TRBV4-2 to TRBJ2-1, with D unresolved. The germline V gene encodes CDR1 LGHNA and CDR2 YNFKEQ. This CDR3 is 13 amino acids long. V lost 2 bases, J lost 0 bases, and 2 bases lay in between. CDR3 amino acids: CASSQSSYNEQFF. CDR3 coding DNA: TGTGCCAGCAGCCAAAGCTCCTACAATGAGCAGTTCTTC.

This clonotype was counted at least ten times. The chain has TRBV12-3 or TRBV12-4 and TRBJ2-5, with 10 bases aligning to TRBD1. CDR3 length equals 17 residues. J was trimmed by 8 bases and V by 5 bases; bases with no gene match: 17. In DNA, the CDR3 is TGTGCCAGCAGTCCGATTGTGACAGGGGGCCTGGGGGATACCCAGTACTTC. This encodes CASSPIVTGGLGDTQYF.

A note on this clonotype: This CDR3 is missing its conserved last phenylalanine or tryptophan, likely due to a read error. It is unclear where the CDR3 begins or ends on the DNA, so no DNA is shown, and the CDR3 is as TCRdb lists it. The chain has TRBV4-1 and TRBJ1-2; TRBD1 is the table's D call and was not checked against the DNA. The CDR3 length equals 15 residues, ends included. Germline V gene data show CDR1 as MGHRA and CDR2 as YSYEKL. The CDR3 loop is CASSQGGGRLWLHLK.